One sample yielded the 22 T cell receptor beta chains listed below, sequenced in a study of cytomegalovirus exposure and HLA in healthy donors. This PCR relied on a set of 60 Vbeta primers and 13 Jbeta primers. Here immunoSEQ multiplex PCR was the method, and the copy in TCRdb shows in-frame clones only, minus some. The data show 120,000 or so clones, about three quarters seen once. Sequenced input: PBMCs. The receptors here all came from a female donor in good health and CMV-seronegative.

The chain employs TRBV7-3 and TRBJ1-1; 8 nucleotides match TRBD1. Germline V CDR1 and CDR2: SGHTA, FQGTGA. The CDR3 loop spans 17 amino acids. V shed 5 bases, J shed 0 bases, and the junction held 11 bases outside the gene matches. The CDR3 nucleotides read TGTGCCAGCAGCCCGGGGACAGGCGGGGGACTGAACACTGAAGCTTTCTTT. Amino acid sequence: CASSPGTGGGLNTEAFF.

There are a few counts of this clone. The V gene is TRBV18, the J gene TRBJ1-2; D is possibly TRBD1 (6 bases). Deletions cut 3 bases from V and 1 base from J, with 6 bases between. Germline V CDR1 and CDR2: KGHSH, LQKENI. The CDR3 is made up of 13 amino acids. CDR3 amino acids: CASSPDSNYGYTF. CDR3 in DNA: TGTGCCAGCTCACCGGACAGTAACTATGGCTACACCTTC. Variable domain in full (rest from reference TRBV18 and TRBJ1-2): NAGVMQNPRHLVRRRGQEARLRCSPMKGHSHVYWYRQLPEEGLKFMVYLQKENIIDESGMPKERFSAEFPKEGPSILRIQQVVRGDSAAYFCASSPDSNYGYTFGSGTRLTVV.

Only one count was recorded for this clone. The sample holds other DNA sequences that translate to the same CDR3. The rearrangement joins TRBV5-4 to TRBJ2-7, with a tentative D call TRBD2 (5 bases). Trimming left V 4 bases short and J 4 bases short, with 15 bases between. This CDR3 spans 14 amino acids. CDR1 and CDR2 from the germline V gene are SGHNT and YYREEE (reference sequence). The CDR3 coding sequence is TGTGCCAGCAGCCCCCGAGGGCCTGGGTACGAGCAGTACTTC. It yields the protein CASSPRGPGYEQYF.

The V and J genes are TRBV11-2 and TRBJ2-7, with TRBD2 matching 8 bases. Germline loops: CDR1 SGHAT, CDR2 FQNNGV. V shed 3 bases and J 3 bases; nucleotides not matched to a gene: 7. This CDR3 comprises 15 residues. The CDR3 region has the DNA TGTGCCAGCAGCTTGGGTAGCGGGACGATCTACGAGCAGTACTTC. Translated, it gives CASSLGSGTIYEQYF.

A single count supports this clone. The rearrangement links TRBV4-1 to TRBJ1-4, with TRBD1 matching over 12 bases. The CDR3 extends over 16 amino acids. Trimming cost V 1 base and J 8 bases; bases outside gene matches: 5. Germline V gives CDR1 MGHRA, CDR2 YSYEKL. CDR3 loop: CASSQGDGTGGEKLFF. The DNA of the CDR3 is TGCGCCAGCAGCCAAGGGGACGGGACAGGGGGCGAAAAACTGTTTTTT.

This chain connects TRBV10-3 to TRBJ1-1; TRBD1 matches 8 bases. Trimming removed 6 bases from V and 0 bases from J; junction bases left unmatched: 3. Germline CDR1 and CDR2: ENHRY and SYGVKD. The CDR3 is made up of 14 amino acids. CDR3 sequence: CAISETGVNTEAFF. The CDR3, as DNA: TGTGCCATCAGCGAGACAGGGGTGAACACTGAAGCTTTCTTT.

The rearrangement uses TRBV11-2 and TRBJ2-7; 9 positions agree with TRBD1. The germline V gene encodes CDR1 SGHAT and CDR2 FQNNGV. The CDR3 loop spans 15 amino acids. With 3 bases clipped from V and 6 bases from J, the junction kept 9 bases outside the gene matches. The CDR3 DNA is TGTGCCAGCAGCTTGATGGACAGGGGAGGAACCGAGCAGTACTTC. Protein product: CASSLMDRGGTEQYF.

This chain links TRBV5-1 with TRBJ2-3, with a tentative D call TRBD2 (5 bases). This CDR3 spans 11 amino acids. From germline, CDR1 is SGHRS and CDR2 YFSETQ. The ends were cut back, 0 bases at V and 11 bases at J, with 7 bases in the middle. Here the CDR3 reads CASSLEGGQYF. Written as DNA, the CDR3 is TGCGCCAGCAGCTTGGAAGGAGGGCAGTATTTT.

The chain couples TRBV28 to TRBJ2-2; 12 bases are shared with TRBD2. The CDR3 sequence is 19 residues long. The J segment lost 4 bases and the V segment lost 4 bases, leaving 13 bases of the junction unmatched. Germline assignment: CDR1 MDHEN and CDR2 SYDVKM. The CDR3 region is CASSSFGLAGGPRTGELFF. Here the CDR3 DNA reads TGTGCCAGCAGTTCTTTCGGGCTAGCGGGAGGGCCGCGCACCGGGGAGCTGTTTTTT. Supplemented by reference TRBV28 and TRBJ2-2, the full variable domain reads DVKVTQSSRYLVKRTGEKVFLECVQDMDHENMFWYRQDPGLGLRLIYFSYDVKMKEKGDIPEGYSVSREKKERFSLILESASTNQTSMYLCASSSFGLAGGPRTGELFFGEGSRLTVL.

The rearrangement joins TRBV5-6 to TRBJ2-7; TRBD1 matches at 7 bases. Trimming at V came to 4 bases and at J to 7 bases, leaving 14 bases not matched to a gene. Germline CDR1 reads SGHDT; CDR2 reads YYEEEE. The CDR3 runs 15 residues. This CDR3 reads CASSMGTVFSGEQYF. The CDR3 DNA reads as TGTGCCAGCAGCATGGGGACAGTATTCTCGGGGGAGCAGTACTTC. Full variable domain (missing parts from reference TRBV5-6 and TRBJ2-7): DAGVTQSPTHLIKTRGQQVTLRCSPKSGHDTVSWYQQALGQGPQFIFQYYEEEERQRGNFPDRFSGHQFPNYSSELNVNALLLGDSALYLCASSMGTVFSGEQYFGPGTRLTVT.

The chain is built from TRBV5-1 and TRBJ2-5, with 9 bases identical to TRBD1. This CDR3 contains 15 residues. Germline loops: CDR1 SGHRS, CDR2 YFSETQ. V was clipped by 4 bases and J by 5 bases; unmatched bases: 9. The CDR3, as DNA: TGCGCCAGCAGCCCGGGACAGGGTGGATCGGAGACCCAGTACTTC. This sequence encodes CASSPGQGGSETQYF.

This chain links TRBV30 with TRBJ2-1; 10 bases are a match to TRBD2. This CDR3 contains 18 residues. V dropped 3 bases and J dropped 3; count of bases not matched to a gene: 14. Germline CDR1 GTSNPN, CDR2 SVGIG (reference sequence). CDR3 region: CAWRVGSGGILGYNEQFF. CDR3 bases: TGTGCCTGGAGAGTTGGTAGCGGGGGGATCTTGGGCTACAATGAGCAGTTCTTC.

This sequence joins TRBV5-5 and TRBJ1-2; 9 bases map to TRBD1. V lost 0 bases, J lost 1 base, and 4 bases stayed unmatched. The CDR3 runs to 16 residues. The germline CDR1 and CDR2 sequences are SGHKS and YYEKEE (reference sequence). The CDR3 is CASSLGRQGGNYGYTF. The DNA of the CDR3 is TGTGCCAGCAGCTTGGGCCGACAGGGGGGTAACTATGGCTACACCTTC.

The rearrangement links TRBV5-1 to TRBJ1-3, with D possibly TRBD1 on 6 matching bases. From germline, CDR1 is SGHRS and CDR2 YFSETQ. V was trimmed by 4 bases and J by 4 bases, leaving 15 bases between them. The CDR3 sequence is 15 residues long. The CDR3 sequence: CASSVQGEIGNTIYF. CDR3 in DNA: TGCGCCAGCAGCGTACAGGGAGAAATAGGAAACACCATATATTTT.

The genes are TRBV7-9 and TRBJ2-5, with 8 nucleotides matching TRBD1. With 5 bases clipped from V and 4 bases from J, the junction kept 6 bases outside the gene matches. This CDR3 region has 14 residues. From germline, CDR1 is SEHNR and CDR2 FQNEAQ (reference sequence). The CDR3 is CASSLRQGSETQYF. For the CDR3, the DNA is TGTGCCAGCAGCCTCCGACAGGGGTCAGAGACCCAGTACTTC.

V gene TRBV5-4 combines with J gene TRBJ2-3; 11 bases match TRBD1. There are 15 residues in the CDR3. V lost 2 bases to trimming and J lost 4 bases; unmatched junction nucleotides: 3. The V gene's germline CDR1 is SGHNT and CDR2 YYREEE (reference sequence). CDR3 nucleotide sequence: TGTGCCAGCAGCTTCCGGACAGGGGGCGCAGATACGCAGTATTTT. This sequence encodes CASSFRTGGADTQYF. The full variable domain, its missing parts supplied by reference TRBV5-4 and TRBJ2-3, is ETGVTQSPTHLIKTRGQQVTLRCSSQSGHNTVSWYQQALGQGPQFIFQYYREEENGRGNFPPRFSGLQFPNYSSELNVNALELDDSALYLCASSFRTGGADTQYFGPGTRLTVL.

V and J are TRBV6-6 and TRBJ2-3, with 11 positions matching TRBD2. Trimming removed 2 bases from V and 4 bases from J; junction bases left unmatched: 2. From germline, CDR1 is MNHNY and CDR2 SVGAGI (reference sequence). The CDR3 consists of 15 residues. The CDR3 protein is CASSYVAGGADTQYF. The DNA of the CDR3 is TGTGCCAGCAGTTACGTAGCGGGAGGGGCAGATACGCAGTATTTT.

This clone was recorded a few times. The genes are TRBV2 and TRBJ2-7; tentatively, D is TRBD1 (7 bases). This CDR3 has 16 amino acids. Trimming took off 3 bases at V and 2 bases at J, with 17 bases between the two ends. CDR1 is SNHLY and CDR2 is FYNNEI in the germline V gene. The chain's CDR3 is CASSEEGQIDAYEQYF. CDR3 DNA: TGTGCCAGCAGTGAGGAGGGACAGATAGATGCCTACGAGCAGTACTTC.

The V call is TRBV19, the J call TRBJ2-7; 9 bases are shared with TRBD2. CDR1 is LNHDA, CDR2 SQIVND, per germline (reference sequence). J gave up 4 bases and V 4 bases, and 11 bases lay outside the gene matches. CDR3 length: 16 amino acids. CDR3 amino acids: CASSTQTSGAEYEQYF. In nucleotides, the CDR3 is TGTGCCAGTAGTACCCAGACTAGCGGAGCGGAGTACGAGCAGTACTTC.

CDR3 sequence reads: CSGRDRGVLTF. The CDR3 DNA is TGCAGTGGTCGGGACAGGGGCGTCCTGACTTTC. The chain employs TRBV20-1 and TRBJ2-6; 10 bases are a match to TRBD1. CDR3 length: 11 residues. The ends lost 7 bases at V and 12 bases at J; junction bases unmatched: 3. In germline, CDR1 is DFQATT, CDR2 SNEGSKA (reference sequence).

J is TRBJ1-2 and V is TRBV6-5, with TRBD1 identical over 7 bases. V shed 6 bases, J shed 7 bases, and the junction held 2 bases outside the gene matches. This CDR3 region has 11 residues. The germline CDR1 and CDR2 sequences are MNHEY and SVGAGI. Here the CDR3 DNA reads TGTGCCAGCAGGTACAGGGGTGGCTACACCTTC. Protein: CASRYRGGYTF.

The chain recombines TRBV6-5 with TRBJ2-7; a weak D match, TRBD1 (5 bases). The V and J ends lost 5 bases and 1 base respectively, with 9 bases between them. This CDR3 contains 13 residues. CDR1 is MNHEY and CDR2 is SVGAGI in the germline V gene. The CDR3 DNA sequence: TGTGCCAGCAGTCGGCAGGGATCCTACGAGCAGTACTTC. It yields the protein CASSRQGSYEQYF.